The 10 T cell receptor beta chains below come from one sample, sequenced in a study of post-analysis software for immune sequencing data. General study findings and limits: Roughly five TRBV segments occurring more often in patients than controls included TRBV5-6, TRBV5-1 and TRBV20-1.

Built from TCR beta cDNA, the libraries had unique molecular identifiers in them. MiXCR, applied by TCRdb to the PCR reads, yields one record per CDR3 protein. The profile shows some 500,000 distinct CDR3 sequences, less than 45% of them singletons. Antigens for these TCRs are unknown. The sequenced sample consisted of blood. The receptor set was obtained from a girl between 10 and 17 years old with multiple sclerosis.

The chain links TRBV10-3 to TRBJ2-7, with no clear D. Trimming took off 4 bases at V and 5 bases at J, with 9 bases between the two ends. Germline values: CDR1 ENHRY, CDR2 SYGVKD. The CDR3 has 12 amino acids. The DNA of the CDR3 is TGTGCCATCAGTGGTGTCGGAGACGAGCAGTACTTC. This gives the protein CAISGVGDEQYF.

This clonotype appeared a few times. The V call is TRBV27, the J call TRBJ1-2, with no clear D. V lost 2 bases, J lost 4 bases, and 17 bases lay in between. This CDR3 is 16 amino acids long. Germline CDR1 reads MNHEY; CDR2 reads SMNVEV (reference sequence). Written as DNA, the CDR3 is TGTGCCAGCAGTTTAGGGTCGGTGGGAGGGAGCTATGGCTACACCTTC. Translating it yields CASSLGSVGGSYGYTF.

The chain employs TRBV12-3 or TRBV12-4 and TRBJ2-7; D might be TRBD1 (6 bases). The DNA end is a closer match to TRBJ2-5, so the J assignment may be wrong. This CDR3 spans 13 amino acids. The CDR3 is CASMQGLGETQYF. CDR3 coding DNA: TGTGCCAGCATGCAGGGGCTGGGGGAGACCCAGTACTTC.

The chain uses TRBV2 and TRBJ2-7, with D possibly TRBD2 on 5 matching bases. Trimming cost V 6 bases and J 5 bases, with 11 bases left between them. CDR3 size: 12 residues. The germline gives CDR1 SNHLY, CDR2 FYNNEI. CDR3 residues: CASRPGINEQYF. The CDR3 nucleotides read TGTGCCAGCAGGCCGGGGATCAACGAGCAGTACTTC.

The rearrangement joins TRBV6-5 to TRBJ1-2; no reliable D call. This CDR3 is 13 amino acids long. Germline loops: CDR1 MNHEY, CDR2 SVGAGI. The V and J ends lost 4 bases and 5 bases respectively, with 11 bases between them. The DNA of the CDR3 is TGTGCCAGCAGTTCCCCTGGCGGATATGGCTACACCTTC. It yields the protein CASSSPGGYGYTF.

This chain links TRBV28 with TRBJ2-1; 9 bases line up with TRBD1. CDR3 length: 15 amino acids. Germline-derived CDR1 and CDR2 are MDHEN and SYDVKM. The V segment lost 6 bases and the J segment 6 bases; nucleotides outside the gene matches: 9. The CDR3 sequence: CASRSRTGAFNEQFF. The DNA for the CDR3 is TGTGCCAGCAGATCGAGGACAGGGGCTTTCAATGAGCAGTTCTTC.

The chain couples TRBV20-1 to TRBJ2-7; 7 positions match TRBD2. Germline values: CDR1 DFQATT, CDR2 SNEGSKA (reference sequence). This CDR3 spans 16 amino acids. J was trimmed by 5 bases and V by 5 bases; bases with no gene match: 18. The CDR3 DNA follows: TGCAGTGCTCGATACTCAGTCGGGGGGAGGGACGACGAGCAGTACTTC. Translation gives CSARYSVGGRDDEQYF.

This clonotype was observed a few times. V is TRBV12-3 or TRBV12-4 and J is TRBJ1-4; TRBD1 agrees at 8 bases. After removal of 4 bases from V and 7 bases from J, the junction contained 11 bases not matched to a gene. The CDR3 is 16 amino acids. The CDR3 here is CASSSPRGLRGEKLFF. The CDR3 DNA follows: TGTGCCAGCAGTTCCCCCAGGGGGCTAAGAGGTGAAAAACTGTTTTTT.

The chain combines TRBV20-1 with TRBJ2-7; a weak D match, TRBD2 (6 bases). The CDR3 length is 15 residues. Trimming removed 7 bases from V and 6 bases from J, with 25 bases in between. Germline-derived CDR1 and CDR2 are DFQATT and SNEGSKA (reference sequence). CDR3 sequence reads: CSVHTPRELSLEQYF. As DNA, the CDR3 is TGCAGTGTCCACACCCCACGGGAGCTATCCCTCGAGCAGTACTTC.

The rearrangement uses TRBV20-1 and TRBJ2-7; no firm D call. Deletions cut 7 bases from V and 3 bases from J, with 10 bases between. CDR3 length: 11 amino acids. Germline CDR1 and CDR2: DFQATT and SNEGSKA (reference sequence). This CDR3 reads CSVRLFYEQYF. The DNA for the CDR3 is TGCAGTGTTAGGTTGTTCTACGAGCAGTACTTC.